What follows is one TCR beta chain and its context. The antigen is undetermined. A much larger clone lies a single base off, so this may be a read error. Germline CDR1 reads PRHDT; CDR2 reads FYEKMQ (reference sequence). CDR3 length: 18 amino acids. V was shortened by 4 bases and J by 0 bases, with 21 bases between the two germline ends. The sample originates from a study of molecular identifiers for immune sequencing clone quantification. Study as a whole: Replicates involved a five-way split of RNA from about 19,000 or 110,000 naive CD8 cells, with sequencing of four.

Study findings and constraints: Because of identical TCR molecules sharing a barcode, sizes of highly expanded clones could be underestimated.

One entry per CDR3 protein, called by TCRdb with MiXCR from the PCR reads. Seen here are over 300,000 distinct CDR3 sequences, over 20% observed once, and the top ten hold about 0.74%. The receptor was isolated from a human donor in good health. Some libraries in this study had Jurkat cell RNA spiked in. Input material: naive CD8+ T cells from blood, with Jurkat cell RNA spiked in. Subset described: FACS-sorted CD8+CD4-CCR7+CD45RA+ naive T cells. The chain uses TRBV13 and TRBJ1-1; tentative D call: TRBD1 (5 bases). The CDR3 DNA reads TGTGCCAGCAGCTCGTATGTCGGGCGAGGGGTACTGAACACTGAAGCTTTCTTT. Protein sequence: CASSSYVGRGVLNTEAFF.